The next 14 T cell receptor beta chains were all read from a single sample in a study of CD8+ T cells in alopecia areata. Indicated treatment: oral pan-JAK inhibitor, 5-10 mg twice daily. cDNA prepared by RNA extraction and subsequent reverse transcription served as the template for sequencing. Repertoires were generated with immunoSEQ multiplex PCR, while TCRdb's copy carries only in-frame clones and drops some. The table includes 150,000 to 200,000 clones, 60% detected once. The sequencing here drew on CD4+ T cells sorted from blood, taken at week 24, from a patient treated with tofacitinib. Source of these receptors: a human donor with alopecia areata.

Only a few counts were recorded for this clone. In the same sample, other DNA sequences code for this CDR3. The rearrangement links TRBV6-5 to TRBJ2-5; D unclear. The CDR3 is 13 amino acids. Germline values: CDR1 MNHEY, CDR2 SVGAGI. The V end lost 3 bases, the J end lost 5 bases, and 10 bases lay between the germline ends. CDR3 loop: CASSYSVAETQYF. For the CDR3, the DNA is TGTGCCAGCAGTTATAGTGTGGCGGAGACCCAGTACTTC.

The chain uses TRBV15 and TRBJ1-2; TRBD1 might be the D (6 bases). V shed 1 base and J shed 3 bases, with 12 bases lying between them. The germline gives CDR1 LNHNV, CDR2 YYDKDF (reference sequence). The CDR3 totals 15 residues. The CDR3 protein is CATSRVGGGDYGYTF. Here the CDR3 DNA reads TGTGCCACCAGCAGAGTGGGAGGGGGTGACTATGGCTACACCTTC.

J is TRBJ1-1 and V is TRBV6-6, with 10 nucleotides matching TRBD1. The CDR3 runs 15 residues. Trimming at V came to 5 bases and at J to 7 bases, leaving 10 bases not matched to a gene. The germline V gene has CDR1 MNHNY and CDR2 SVGAGI (reference sequence). The CDR3 DNA sequence: TGTGCCAGCAGTCCCTCCCCCGGGACAGGGGATGAAGCTTTCTTT. Translating gives CASSPSPGTGDEAFF.

This chain links TRBV18 with TRBJ2-5; maybe TRBD2 (5 bases). V was cut by 2 bases and J by 3 bases, with 7 bases left in between. CDR1 and CDR2 from the germline V gene are KGHSH and LQKENI. The CDR3 spans 13 residues. The CDR3 sequence is CASSPVGEETQYF. The DNA for the CDR3 is TGTGCCAGCTCACCAGTCGGGGAAGAGACCCAGTACTTC.

The chain has TRBV2 and TRBJ2-1; a weak D match, TRBD1 (6 bases). CDR1 SNHLY and CDR2 FYNNEI come from the germline V gene. Trimming cost V 1 base and J 14 bases, with 21 bases left between them. This CDR3 contains 15 residues. The CDR3 DNA is TGTGCCAGCAGTGAAGAGAAAGGCAACACAGGGTGGAAGTTCTTC. It encodes CASSEEKGNTGWKFF.

This clone was counted between two and nine times. In nucleotides, the CDR3 is TGTGCCAGTAGCCCCTCGACAGATACGCAGTATTTT. It specifies CASSPSTDTQYF. The chain combines TRBV19 with TRBJ2-3; D gene ambiguous. This CDR3 is built from 12 residues. Germline CDR1 LNHDA, CDR2 SQIVND (reference sequence). Between the trimmed V and J ends, which lost 6 bases and 3 bases, there was a span of 7 bases.

This rearrangement joins TRBV5-6 to TRBJ1-1; no clear D. CDR1 and CDR2 from the germline V gene are SGHDT and YYEEEE. The germline V and J ends were trimmed by 0 bases and 5 bases, with 8 bases remaining between them. The CDR3 contains 13 residues. The CDR3 nucleotides are TGTGCCAGCAGCTTGGTTTCCGGGACTGAAGCTTTCTTT. Protein: CASSLVSGTEAFF. Supplemented by reference TRBV5-6 and TRBJ1-1, the full variable domain reads DAGVTQSPTHLIKTRGQQVTLRCSPKSGHDTVSWYQQALGQGPQFIFQYYEEEERQRGNFPDRFSGHQFPNYSSELNVNALLLGDSALYLCASSLVSGTEAFFGQGTRLTVV.

In regard to this clone: At one end the junction does not follow the germline gene, possibly because of a read error. V is TRBV5-5 and J is TRBJ1-5; D possibly corresponds to TRBD1 (6 bases). The CDR3 length is 14 residues. Germline V gene data show CDR1 as SGHKS and CDR2 as YYEKEE (reference sequence). CDR3 in amino acids: CASSHGQSNQPQHF. The DNA for the CDR3 is TGCGCCAGCAGCCACGGACAGTCCAATCAGCCCCAGCATTTT. The variable domain in full, with the rest retrieved from reference TRBV5-5 and TRBJ1-5, is DAGVTQSPTHLIKTRGQQVTLRCSPISGHKSVSWYQQVLGQGPQFIFQYYEKEERGRGNFPDRFSARQFPNYSSELNVNALLLGDSALYLCASSHGQSNQPQHFGDGTRLSIL.

This rearrangement joins TRBV7-2 to TRBJ1-2; no reliable D call. CDR3 size: 13 residues. Trimming shortened V by 5 bases and J by 8 bases, and 15 bases separated the two germline ends. Germline values: CDR1 SGHTA, CDR2 FQGNSA. The DNA for the CDR3 is TGTGCCAGCAGCCTGCGCAGCCTCCAGGGCTACACCTTC. Its translation: CASSLRSLQGYTF.

The chain links TRBV27 to TRBJ1-2; TRBD1 is a possible D gene (5 bases). Germline V gene lookup returns CDR1 MNHEY and CDR2 SMNVEV (reference sequence). The V and J ends lost 4 bases and 7 bases respectively, with 19 bases between them. The CDR3 has 15 residues. In DNA, the CDR3 is TGTGCCAGCAGTTCGTGGGACCGTATTTTTAGTGGCTACACCTTC. Translation gives CASSSWDRIFSGYTF.

The gene calls are TRBV29-1 and TRBJ2-7; 7 nucleotides align to TRBD1. The CDR3 is 13 residues long. The germline V gene has CDR1 SQVTM and CDR2 ANQGSEA. Trimming took 5 bases from V and 1 from J; bases not matched to a gene: 5. DNA of the CDR3: TGCAGCGTTCGGACAGGCGCTTCCTACGAGCAGTACTTC. It specifies CSVRTGASYEQYF.

A few counts support this clone. CDR3 nucleotide sequence: TGCAGCGTCTCCCAGGATGGCTACACCTTC. Residues: CSVSQDGYTF. The rearrangement joins TRBV29-1 to TRBJ1-2; D is uncertain. Deletions cut 6 bases from V and 6 bases from J, with 8 bases between. This CDR3 has 10 residues. The germline CDR1 and CDR2 sequences are SQVTM and ANQGSEA.

The chain employs TRBV30 and TRBJ1-2; D remains ambiguous. In germline, CDR1 is GTSNPN, CDR2 SVGIG (reference sequence). This CDR3 is built from 14 residues. Between the trimmed V and J ends, which lost 0 bases and 0 bases, there was a span of 8 bases. Written as DNA, the CDR3 is TGTGCCTGGAGTGTAAGCGGAACTAACTATGGCTACACCTTC. It codes for CAWSVSGTNYGYTF.

Only one count was recorded for this clone. The CDR3 coding sequence is TGTGCCAGCAGCTTGGACAGGGAACCTAACTATGGCTACACCTTC. This encodes CASSLDREPNYGYTF. This chain connects TRBV7-9 to TRBJ1-2; TRBD1 agrees at 8 bases. Looked up from germline, CDR1 is SEHNR and CDR2 is FQNEAQ (reference sequence). This CDR3 spans 15 amino acids. With 3 bases clipped from V and 0 bases from J, the junction kept 3 bases outside the gene matches. The whole variable domain, filled in from reference TRBV7-9 and TRBJ1-2, reads DTGVSQNPRHKITKRGQNVTFRCDPISEHNRLYWYRQTLGQGPEFLTYFQNEAQLEKSRLLSDRFSAERPKGSFSTLEIQRTEQGDSAMYLCASSLDREPNYGYTFGSGTRLTVV.